This record concerns one T cell receptor beta chain sequence. Germline and junction disagree at one end, which may indicate a read error. The CDR3 extends over 15 amino acids. The germline gives CDR1 MNHEY, CDR2 SVGEGT. These data are taken from a study of tumor-infiltrating lymphocytes in primary liver carcinoma. RNA isolated from unsorted whole blood supplied the blood RNA, with germline DNA also extracted. From approximately 530 ng of total RNA, TCR beta-specific cDNA was reverse-transcribed using a constant-region primer. Investigators got TCR beta libraries out of three nested multiplex PCR rounds, done with slightly modified ARM-PCR. Both of the initial two PCR rounds ran for roughly 10 cycles and employed TRBV1-TRBV30 forward primers alongside a C-beta reverse primer. TCRdb re-analysed the multiplex PCR reads in MiXCR, keeping a single row per CDR3 protein. The sample carries about 350,000 distinct CDR3 sequences, approximately 64% recorded once.

This rearrangement joins TRBV6-2 or TRBV6-3 to TRBJ1-5; D may be TRBD1 (5 bases). Specimen: peripheral blood. The clonotype was recovered from a man aged 40-49 years with primary liver carcinoma and hepatitis B virus infection. The CDR3 DNA follows: TGTGACAGCAGTTACGAGGACGGGGGGGGTCAGCCCCAGCATTTT. This sequence encodes CDSSYEDGGGQPQHF.